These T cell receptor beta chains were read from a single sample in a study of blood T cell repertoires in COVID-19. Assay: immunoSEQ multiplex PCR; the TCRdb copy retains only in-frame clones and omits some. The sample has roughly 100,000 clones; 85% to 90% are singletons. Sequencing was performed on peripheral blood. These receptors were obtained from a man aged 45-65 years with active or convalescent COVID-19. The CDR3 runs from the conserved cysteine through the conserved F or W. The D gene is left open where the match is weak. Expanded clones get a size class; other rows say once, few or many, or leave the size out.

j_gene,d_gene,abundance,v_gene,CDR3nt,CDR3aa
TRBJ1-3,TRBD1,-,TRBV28,TGTGCCAGCACTCCCAGGGGGACAGGGGTAGGAAACACCATATATTTT,CASTPRGTGVGNTIYF
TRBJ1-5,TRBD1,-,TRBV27,TGTGCCAGCAGTCCCTATAGGGAGACAGGGAGGAGCAATCAGCCCCAGCATTTT,CASSPYRETGRSNQPQHF
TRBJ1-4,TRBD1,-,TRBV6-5,TGTGCCAGCAGTCAGACAGGGTCAACTAATGAAAAACTGTTTTTT,CASSQTGSTNEKLFF
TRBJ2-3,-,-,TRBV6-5,TGTGCCAGCACCCTAGCAGGGGCAGATACGCAGTATTTT,CASTLAGADTQYF
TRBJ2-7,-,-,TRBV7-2,TGTGCCAGCAGCTTCGGGGGAGGGGGGCCCGCCTACGAGCAGTACTTC,CASSFGGGGPAYEQYF
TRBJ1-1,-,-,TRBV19,TGTGCCAGTAGTCGGGGGGCTGGGATGAACACTGAAGCTTTCTTT,CASSRGAGMNTEAFF
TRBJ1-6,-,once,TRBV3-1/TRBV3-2,TGTGCCAGCAGCCAAGGGTCCAACGGGGTAAGGGCCCTCCACTTT,CASSQGSNGVRALHF
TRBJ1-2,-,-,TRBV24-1,TGTGCCACCAGCGGCAGGGGAAACTATGGCTACACCTTC,CATSGRGNYGYTF
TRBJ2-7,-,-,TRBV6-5,TGTGCCAGAAATTACTACGAGCAGTACTTC,CARNYYEQYF
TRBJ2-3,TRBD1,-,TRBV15,TGTGCCACCAGCAGAGAAGGGACAGCCCCAGATACGCAGTATTTT,CATSREGTAPDTQYF
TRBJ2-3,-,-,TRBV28,TGTGCCAGCTGCGAGGGAACCCACACAGATACGCAGTATTTT,CASCEGTHTDTQYF
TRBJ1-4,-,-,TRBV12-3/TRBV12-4,TGTGCCAGCAGGACTACAGGGGAAAAACTGTTTTTT,CASRTTGEKLFF
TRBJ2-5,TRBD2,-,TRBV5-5,TGTGCCAGCAGCCAACTAGCGGGGGAGCAAGAGACCCAGTACTTC,CASSQLAGEQETQYF
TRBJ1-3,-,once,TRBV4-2,TGTGCCAGCAGCCAGGAGACTAGGATTGGAAACACCATATATTTT,CASSQETRIGNTIYF
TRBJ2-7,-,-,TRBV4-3,TGCGCCAGCAGCCAAGATAGCGGAGCCGAGCAGTACTTC,CASSQDSGAEQYF
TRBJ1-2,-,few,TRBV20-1,TGCAGTGCTAGCACTTTCTATGGCTACACCTTC,CSASTFYGYTF
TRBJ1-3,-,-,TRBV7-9,TGTGCCAGCAGGACTTGGCCTGGAAACACCATATATTTT,CASRTWPGNTIYF
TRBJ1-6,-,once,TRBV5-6,TGTGCCAGCAGCTTGTGGACAGCAAATTCACCCCTCCACTTT,CASSLWTANSPLHF